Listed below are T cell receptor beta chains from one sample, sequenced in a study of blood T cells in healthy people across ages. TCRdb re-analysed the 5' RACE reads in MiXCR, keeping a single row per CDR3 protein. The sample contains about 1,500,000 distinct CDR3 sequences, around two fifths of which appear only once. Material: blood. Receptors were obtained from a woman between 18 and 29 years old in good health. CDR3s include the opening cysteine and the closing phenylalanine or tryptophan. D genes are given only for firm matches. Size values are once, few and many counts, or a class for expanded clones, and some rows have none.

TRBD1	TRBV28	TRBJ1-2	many	TGTGCCAGCAGTCCAGGGACAGCTAACTATGGCTACACCTTC	CASSPGTANYGYTF
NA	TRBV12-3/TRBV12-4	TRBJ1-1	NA	TGTGCCAGCAGTTTTGGGGGAGGCAGGGGTAAGACTGAAGCTTTCTTT	CASSFGGGRGKTEAFF
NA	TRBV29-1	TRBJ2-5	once	TGCAGCGCCGACGGGACGCTATTCAACAATGAGCAGTACTTC	CSADGTLFNNEQYF
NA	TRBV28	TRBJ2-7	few	TGTGCCAGCAGTCCCGAAACAGGGTTGGGCCCCTACGAGCAGTACTTC	CASSPETGLGPYEQYF
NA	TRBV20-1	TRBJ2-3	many	TGCAGTGCTAGCCTCGACAGCTCCACAGATACGCAGTATTTT	CSASLDSSTDTQYF
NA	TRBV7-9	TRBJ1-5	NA	TGTGCCAGCAGCCCAGAGGCCAGTCAGCCCCAGCATTTT	CASSPEASQPQHF
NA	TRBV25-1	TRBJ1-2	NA	TGTGCCAGCAGGGGGGACGGAACTAACTATGGCTACACCTTC	CASRGDGTNYGYTF
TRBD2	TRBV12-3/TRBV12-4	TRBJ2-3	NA	TGTGCCAGCAGTTTAGAGGGAGGGGAATCTGCAGATACGCAGTATTTT	CASSLEGGESADTQYF
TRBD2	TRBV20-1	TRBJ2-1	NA	TGCAGTGCTAGACCCCCTAGCGGCACCTACAATGAGCAGTTCTTC	CSARPPSGTYNEQFF
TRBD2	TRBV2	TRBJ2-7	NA	TGTGCCAGCAGTGAATCTAGCGGGGACTCCTACGAGCAGTACTTC	CASSESSGDSYEQYF
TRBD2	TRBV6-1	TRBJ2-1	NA	TGTGCCAGCAGTGACGCGGGGGGGAGCTCCTACAATGAGCAGTTCTTC	CASSDAGGSSYNEQFF
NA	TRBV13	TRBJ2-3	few	TGTGCCAGCAGCGCCCCTCCCGCCCCGGATACGCAGTATTTT	CASSAPPAPDTQYF
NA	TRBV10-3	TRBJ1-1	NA	TGTGCCATCAGTGAGTCGTTCAGCGCGAACACTGAAGCTTTCTTT	CAISESFSANTEAFF
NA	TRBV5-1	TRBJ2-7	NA	TGCGCCAGCGGCCCCCAGTACATCTACGAGCAGTACTTC	CASGPQYIYEQYF
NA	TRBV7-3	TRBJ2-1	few	TGTGCCAGCAGCTACCTAGGGGCAGAAATGAATGAGCAGTTCTTC	CASSYLGAEMNEQFF
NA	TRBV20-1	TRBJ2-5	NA	TGCAGTGCTAGAGAAAACAGCCAAGAGACCCAGTACTTC	CSARENSQETQYF
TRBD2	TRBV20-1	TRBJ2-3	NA	TGCAGTGCCTGTCGCCGAGCGGGGCTCGATACGCAGTATTTT	CSACRRAGLDTQYF
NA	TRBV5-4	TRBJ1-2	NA	TGTGCCAGCAGTCAAGGACAGTACTATGGCTACACCTTC	CASSQGQYYGYTF
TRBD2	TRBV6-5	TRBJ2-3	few	TGTGCCAGCAGTTACTCGTCTAGCGGGGGTGCGAATACGCAGTATTTT	CASSYSSSGGANTQYF
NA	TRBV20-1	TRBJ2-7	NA	TGCAGTGCTAGAGATAAGGCCCACGGCGTCTCCTACAATGAGCAGTACTTC	CSARDKAHGVSYNEQYF
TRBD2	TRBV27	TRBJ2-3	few	TGTGCCAGCAGTTGGGCGAGGACTAGCGGGACCCGCACAGATACGCAGTATTTT	CASSWARTSGTRTDTQYF
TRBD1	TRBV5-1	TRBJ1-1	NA	TGCGCCAGCAGCTTGGTTTATTCGGGACAGGGGAGCACTGAAGCTTTCTTT	CASSLVYSGQGSTEAFF
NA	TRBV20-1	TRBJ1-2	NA	TGCAGCGGATTTATCAGGGGAACTAACTATGGCTACACCTTC	CSGFIRGTNYGYTF
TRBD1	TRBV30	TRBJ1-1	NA	TGTGCCCGGGTCACTAAGGGACAGGGGATAACTGAAGCTTTCTTT	CARVTKGQGITEAFF
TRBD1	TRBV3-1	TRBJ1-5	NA	TGTGCCAGCAGCGAAACGACAGGGGGCGCGGGCAATCAGCCCCAGCATTTT	CASSETTGGAGNQPQHF
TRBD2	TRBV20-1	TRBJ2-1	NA	TGCAGTGCTAGAGCAATAGCGGGGACCCACAATGAGCAGTTCTTC	CSARAIAGTHNEQFF
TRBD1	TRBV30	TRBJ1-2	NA	TGTGCCTGGAAAAAGGGGGCTGACTATGGCTACACCTTC	CAWKKGADYGYTF
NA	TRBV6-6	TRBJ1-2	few	TGTGCCAGCACTTCTCCGGGGGGCAGGGGCTACACCTTC	CASTSPGGRGYTF
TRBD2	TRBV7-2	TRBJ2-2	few	TGTGCCAGCAGCCGACACGCGGGAGGGCCGACCACCGGGGAGCTGTTTTTT	CASSRHAGGPTTGELFF
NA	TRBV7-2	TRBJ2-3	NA	TGTGCCAGCAGCCGGAGGGCGGGACCGACTAGCACAGATACGCAGTATTTT	CASSRRAGPTSTDTQYF
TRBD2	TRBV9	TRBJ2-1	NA	TGTGCCAGCAGCGAGACTAGCGGGGGCTACAATGAGCAGTTCTTC	CASSETSGGYNEQFF
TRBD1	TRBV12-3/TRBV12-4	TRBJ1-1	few	TGTGCCAGCAGTACCCAGGGGGACACTGAAGCTTTCTTT	CASSTQGDTEAFF
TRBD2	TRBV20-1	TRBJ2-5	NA	TGCAGTGCTAGGATACGTAGCGGGAGGGGGGAGACCCAGTACTTC	CSARIRSGRGETQYF
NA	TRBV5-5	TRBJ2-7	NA	TGTGCCAGCAGCTTGAATTGGGGCGAGCAGTACTTC	CASSLNWGEQYF
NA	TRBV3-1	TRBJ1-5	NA	TGTGCCAGCAGCCAAGGAGGGATAGGGCAGCCCCAGCATTTT	CASSQGGIGQPQHF
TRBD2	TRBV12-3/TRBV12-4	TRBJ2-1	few	TGTGCCAGCAGCAATCCGGGACTAGCGGGAGGAGATGAGCAGTTCTTC	CASSNPGLAGGDEQFF
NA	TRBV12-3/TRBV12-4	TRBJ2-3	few	TGTGCCAGCAGTTCGGCTCCGGGATCAACTCCCGATACGCAGTATTTT	CASSSAPGSTPDTQYF
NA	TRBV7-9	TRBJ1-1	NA	TGTGCCAGCAGCTTCCCCACTAACGGGGCTGCTGAAGCTTTCTTT	CASSFPTNGAAEAFF
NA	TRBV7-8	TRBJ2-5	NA	TGTGCCAGCAGTAAAAGCAGCCATGAGCAGTACTTC	CASSKSSHEQYF
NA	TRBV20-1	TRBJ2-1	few	TGCAGTGCTAGCGCCAGCGCCGATGAGCAGTTCTTC	CSASASADEQFF
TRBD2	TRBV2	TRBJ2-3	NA	TGTGCCAGCAGTGAAAGAACTAGCGGGACGACAGATACGCAGTATTTT	CASSERTSGTTDTQYF
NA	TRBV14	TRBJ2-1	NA	TGTGCCAGCAGCCACCAGGGTTCCTACAATGAGCAGTTCTTC	CASSHQGSYNEQFF
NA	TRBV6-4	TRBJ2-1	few	TGTGCCAGCAGTTTATCCGGGAGTCTTAATGAGCAGTTCTTC	CASSLSGSLNEQFF
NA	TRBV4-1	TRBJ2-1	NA	TGCGCCAGCAGCCAAGTCGCCTACAATAAGCAGTTCTTC	CASSQVAYNKQFF
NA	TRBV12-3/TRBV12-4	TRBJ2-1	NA	TGTGCCAGTAAATTTAGGGGGGACTACAACAATGAGCAGTTCTTC	CASKFRGDYNNEQFF
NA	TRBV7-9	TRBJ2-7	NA	TGTGCCAGCGAGGGCCCCACCTACGAGCAGTACTTC	CASEGPTYEQYF
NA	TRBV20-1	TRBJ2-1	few	TGCAGTGCTAGGATGCAAAGTTCCTACAATGAGCAGTTCTTC	CSARMQSSYNEQFF
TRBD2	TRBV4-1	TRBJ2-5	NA	TGCGCCAGCAGCCAAGAGGTCCGGCCAGCGGGAGGACAAGAGACCCAGTACTTC	CASSQEVRPAGGQETQYF
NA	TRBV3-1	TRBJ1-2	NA	TGTGCCAGCAGCCAAGCGGTTGGCAGTTTGGGCTACACCTTC	CASSQAVGSLGYTF
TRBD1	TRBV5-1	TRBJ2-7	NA	TGCGCCAGCAGCTTTGGACAGGGGAACAATGAGCAGTACTTC	CASSFGQGNNEQYF